This T cell receptor (beta chain) was obtained from a study of blood T cell repertoires in COVID-19. At the level of the study: Sites in the United States, Italy and Spain provided acute and convalescent COVID-19 samples. Sample material is recorded as cDNA or gDNA derived from T cells, B-cell-depleted T cells, or PBMCs.

Original processing notes: Quantification of nucleated cells was approximated via reference gene primer amplification. The repertoire was sequenced with immunoSEQ multiplex PCR; TCRdb's copy has only in-frame clones and lacks some. From that table come the V and J calls and clone size; the DNA was used to work out D and trimming. The profile shows tens of thousands of clones, approximately 84% of them singletons. The receptor comes from a man between 60 and 75 years old with acute or convalescent COVID-19. Sequenced input: peripheral blood.

In DNA, the CDR3 is TGTGCCAGCAGGGAAGGGACAACCATATATTTT. Protein: CASREGTTIYF. The chain combines TRBV28 with TRBJ1-3; tentative D call: TRBD1 (6 bases). Germline V gene data show CDR1 as MDHEN and CDR2 as SYDVKM. CDR3 length: 11 amino acids. V was trimmed by 6 bases and J by 10 bases, leaving 10 bases between them.